This entry lists 30 T cell receptor beta chains sequenced from one sample in a study of cytomegalovirus exposure and HLA in healthy donors. Profiled with immunoSEQ multiplex PCR; TCRdb holds only in-frame clones, not every one. The sample has about 98,000 clones; approximately 90% are singletons. The source material was PBMCs. The receptors were sampled from a woman between 25 and 40 years old in good health and CMV-seronegative.

This sequence joins TRBV5-8 and TRBJ2-6; D unresolved. The CDR3 extends over 16 amino acids. CDR1 is SGHTS, CDR2 YDEGEE, per germline. Trimming removed 4 bases at V and 0 bases at J, with 11 bases between. The CDR3 sequence is CASSKWQTSGANVLTF. For the CDR3, the DNA is TGTGCCAGCAGCAAATGGCAAACCTCTGGGGCCAACGTCCTGACTTTC.

The chain uses TRBV7-2 and TRBJ2-5; 12 bases align to TRBD2. Unmatched junction bases numbered 7, after V lost 5 bases and J lost 9 bases. Per germline, CDR1 SGHTA and CDR2 FQGNSA. The CDR3 totals 14 residues. This chain's CDR3 is CASSLGLAGLAQYF. The CDR3 DNA sequence: TGTGCCAGCAGCCTCGGACTAGCGGGGTTGGCCCAGTACTTC.

This rearrangement joins TRBV28 to TRBJ2-7; 12 nucleotides align to TRBD2. V shed 5 bases and J 4 bases; nucleotides not matched to a gene: 3. CDR3 length: 14 amino acids. Germline V gene sequence: CDR1 MDHEN, CDR2 SYDVKM. The chain's CDR3 is CASSEGTSGYEQYF. CDR3 nucleotide sequence: TGTGCCAGCAGTGAGGGGACTAGCGGGTACGAGCAGTACTTC.

The chain links TRBV7-6 to TRBJ2-7, with D unclear. The germline gives CDR1 SGHVS, CDR2 FNYEAQ. The CDR3 totals 13 residues. V lost 5 bases and J 3 bases, leaving 11 bases between the germline ends. This CDR3 is CASSQNMLYEQYF. The CDR3 DNA reads TGTGCCAGCAGCCAGAACATGCTCTACGAGCAGTACTTC.

This chain links TRBV5-1 with TRBJ2-2; D gene uncertain. CDR1 and CDR2 from the germline V gene are SGHRS and YFSETQ. This CDR3 has 13 residues. With 2 bases removed from V and 5 bases from J, the gap between germline ends came to 7 bases. Written as DNA, the CDR3 is TGCGCCAGCAGCTTAACAGTAACCGGGGAGCTGTTTTTT. This codes for CASSLTVTGELFF.

The CDR3 nucleotides read TGTGCCAGCAGTGAAGCGAGATCCCTTACCGGGGAGCTGTTTTTT. It yields the protein CASSEARSLTGELFF. V usage is TRBV2 and J usage is TRBJ2-2; no clear D gene. This CDR3 region has 15 residues. The germline V and J ends were trimmed by 0 bases and 5 bases, with 10 bases remaining between them. Germline V lookup: CDR1 SNHLY, CDR2 FYNNEI.

This clone occurred a few times. The chain is built from TRBV9 and TRBJ2-1; no definite D call. Germline lookup yields CDR1 SGDLS and CDR2 YYNGEE. Trimming cost V 4 bases and J 7 bases, with 6 bases left between them. This CDR3 is 11 amino acids long. CDR3 bases: TGTGCCAGCAGCCGCAGGAATGAGCAGTTCTTC. Translated, it gives CASSRRNEQFF.

The rearrangement links TRBV25-1 to TRBJ2-1, with 7 nucleotides matching TRBD2. Trimming took 2 bases from V and 5 from J; bases not matched to a gene: 3. The V gene's germline CDR1 is MGHDK and CDR2 SYGVNS. CDR3 size: 14 residues. The CDR3 loop reads CASSELAENNEQFF. The CDR3 DNA is TGTGCCAGCAGTGAACTAGCGGAGAACAATGAGCAGTTCTTC.

The chain links TRBV29-1 to TRBJ2-7; possibly TRBD2 for D (6 bases). Germline loops: CDR1 SQVTM, CDR2 ANQGSEA. Trimming stripped 4 bases from V and 2 bases from J, with 12 bases between. The CDR3 has 13 residues. The DNA for the CDR3 is TGCAGCGTTGTGGGTGGCGGGACCTACGAGCAGTACTTC. It specifies CSVVGGGTYEQYF.

The chain uses TRBV4-2 and TRBJ2-1, with 8 bases aligning to TRBD2. Germline CDR1 and CDR2: LGHNA and YNFKEQ. CDR3 size: 17 residues. J gave up 4 bases and V 0 bases, and 8 bases lay outside the gene matches. This CDR3 reads CASSQDPRGGRYNEQFF. The CDR3 coding sequence is TGTGCCAGCAGCCAAGATCCACGGGGGGGCAGGTACAATGAGCAGTTCTTC.

This clone was counted a single time. V and J are TRBV29-1 and TRBJ2-1, with 14 bases lining up with TRBD2. The CDR3 spans 15 residues. Unmatched junction bases numbered 13, after V lost 8 bases and J lost 10 bases. Germline CDR1 and CDR2: SQVTM and ANQGSEA. The CDR3 spells CSSMPGTSGGGEQFF. CDR3 DNA sequence: TGCAGCTCAATGCCCGGGACTAGCGGGGGAGGAGAGCAGTTCTTC.

The chain joins TRBV15 to TRBJ1-2; weak D call: TRBD1 (5 bases). The CDR3 is made up of 15 amino acids. CDR1 is LNHNV and CDR2 is YYDKDF in the germline V gene (reference sequence). Trimming removed 1 base from V and 4 bases from J, with 13 bases in between. CDR3 sequence (DNA): TGTGCCACCAGCAGAGCCGCCGGGGGGTCCTATGGCTACACCTTC. This translates into CATSRAAGGSYGYTF.

J is TRBJ1-2 and V is TRBV9; no clear D. Trimming removed 2 bases from V and 6 bases from J, with 8 bases in between. Germline CDR1 and CDR2: SGDLS and YYNGEE. The CDR3 is 12 residues long. CDR3 sequence (DNA): TGTGCCAGCAGCGTCAGAGGGAATGGCTACACCTTC. Its translation is CASSVRGNGYTF.

The chain recombines TRBV27 with TRBJ1-1; 7 bases line up with TRBD1. The germline gives CDR1 MNHEY, CDR2 SMNVEV (reference sequence). This CDR3 comprises 12 residues. The V gene end was trimmed by 8 bases and the J gene end by 11 bases; junction bases not matched to a gene: 11. CDR3 nucleotide sequence: TGTGCCAGCTCCGGAGGGGGCCGTGGGGCTTTCTTT. The encoded protein is CASSGGGRGAFF.

The rearrangement links TRBV15 to TRBJ1-3; 8 bases fit TRBD1. This CDR3 is 16 amino acids long. V lost 3 bases, J lost 0 bases, and 4 bases stayed unmatched. Per germline, CDR1 LNHNV and CDR2 YYDKDF (reference sequence). The CDR3 nucleotides are TGTGCCACCAGCAGGCGAGACAGGGGCTCTGGAAACACCATATATTTT. Translated, it gives CATSRRDRGSGNTIYF. Full variable domain (remainder filled in from reference TRBV15 and TRBJ1-3): DAMVIQNPRYQVTQFGKPVTLSCSQTLNHNVMYWYQQKSSQAPKLLFHYYDKDFNNEADTPDNFQSRRPNTSFCFLDIRSPGLGDTAMYLCATSRRDRGSGNTIYFGEGSWLTVV.

This clone was recorded once. V gene TRBV5-6 combines with J gene TRBJ2-3; TRBD1 is a possible D gene (6 bases). Germline values: CDR1 SGHDT, CDR2 YYEEEE. V lost 6 bases to trimming and J lost 3 bases, with 11 bases between them. This CDR3 is 13 amino acids long. As DNA, the CDR3 is TGTGCCAGCACCTTCCAGGGGACAGATACGCAGTATTTT. It codes for CASTFQGTDTQYF.

The gene calls are TRBV27 and TRBJ2-7, with 11 bases that match TRBD1. The V segment lost 6 bases and the J segment 3 bases; nucleotides outside the gene matches: 7. The CDR3 is made up of 15 amino acids. Germline assignment: CDR1 MNHEY and CDR2 SMNVEV (reference sequence). The chain's CDR3 is CASRSGTGGIYEQYF. The CDR3 DNA reads as TGTGCCAGCAGGTCCGGGACAGGGGGAATCTACGAGCAGTACTTC.

V is TRBV6-5 and J is TRBJ1-1; D gene ambiguous. V was clipped by 4 bases and J by 2 bases, with 11 bases between them. This CDR3 comprises 14 residues. CDR1 is MNHEY, CDR2 SVGAGI, per germline. The DNA for the CDR3 is TGTGCCAGCAGTTCCCGATTACTTAACACTGAAGCTTTCTTT. Amino acid sequence: CASSSRLLNTEAFF.

The chain carries TRBV6-1 and TRBJ2-1; 9 bases line up with TRBD2. Germline trimming cut 4 bases from V and 6 bases from J; bases unmatched to any gene: 10. Germline V gives CDR1 MNHNS, CDR2 SASEGT. The CDR3 spans 16 residues. The CDR3 loop is CASSARPGLASNEQFF. The DNA for the CDR3 is TGTGCCAGCAGTGCCAGACCGGGACTAGCATCCAATGAGCAGTTCTTC.

This chain connects TRBV6-6 to TRBJ2-5, with 7 bases identical to TRBD1. The V gene's germline CDR1 is MNHNY and CDR2 SVGAGI (reference sequence). This CDR3 is built from 14 residues. V shed 6 bases and J 1 base; nucleotides not matched to a gene: 5. CDR3: CASSLRQGQETQYF. For the CDR3, the DNA is TGTGCCAGCAGCTTACGACAGGGCCAAGAGACCCAGTACTTC.

The gene calls are TRBV6-5 and TRBJ2-1; tentatively, D is TRBD2 (6 bases). The CDR3 is 12 amino acids. V lost 2 bases and J 12 bases, leaving 11 bases between the germline ends. Germline CDR1 MNHEY, CDR2 SVGAGI. The CDR3 here is CASSYRNGGQFF. CDR3 DNA sequence: TGTGCCAGCAGTTACAGGAACGGGGGGCAGTTCTTC.

The chain combines TRBV7-8 with TRBJ2-1; 7 bases agree with TRBD2. J gave up 1 base and V 11 bases, and 8 bases lay outside the gene matches. The V gene's germline CDR1 is SGHVS and CDR2 FQNEAQ. The CDR3 runs 14 residues. In DNA, the CDR3 is TGTGCCTGCCGTGGGAGGGCATCCTACAATGAGCAGTTCTTC. This translates into CACRGRASYNEQFF.

The chain carries TRBV27 and TRBJ2-7; maybe TRBD2 (5 bases). The CDR3 has 14 amino acids. The ends were cut back, 2 bases at V and 2 bases at J, with 10 bases in the middle. The germline V gene has CDR1 MNHEY and CDR2 SMNVEV (reference sequence). The DNA of the CDR3 is TGTGCCAGCAGTTTAACGGGATTTACCTACGAGCAGTACTTC. Protein: CASSLTGFTYEQYF.

CDR3 in DNA: TGTGCCAGCAGCTCAGAAGAGACTGTGAACACTGAAGCTTTCTTT. It translates to CASSSEETVNTEAFF. The chain employs TRBV7-9 and TRBJ1-1; D call uncertain. This CDR3 is 15 amino acids long. Germline V gene sequence: CDR1 SEHNR, CDR2 FQNEAQ (reference sequence). Trimming stripped 4 bases from V and 0 bases from J, with 12 bases between. Supplemented by reference TRBV7-9 and TRBJ1-1, the full variable domain reads DTGVSQNPRHKITKRGQNVTFRCDPISEHNRLYWYRQTLGQGPEFLTYFQNEAQLEKSRLLSDRFSAERPKGSFSTLEIQRTEQGDSAMYLCASSSEETVNTEAFFGQGTRLTVV.

Here the CDR3 reads CASSVRGNQPQHF. The CDR3 nucleotides read TGTGCCAGCAGCGTACGGGGAAATCAGCCCCAGCATTTT. This chain uses TRBV7-2 with TRBJ1-5, with D uncertain. Germline CDR1 SGHTA, CDR2 FQGNSA. Trimming took 5 bases from V and 4 from J, leaving 9 bases between them. The CDR3 has 13 amino acids.

J is TRBJ2-5 and V is TRBV7-6; tentatively, D is TRBD1 (6 bases). The CDR3 has 14 amino acids. The V gene lost 6 bases and the J gene lost 5 bases, with 16 bases spanning the gap. Germline lookup yields CDR1 SGHVS and CDR2 FNYEAQ. CDR3 sequence: CASSRGRGGETQYF. The DNA for the CDR3 is TGTGCCAGCAGTAGGGGACGAGGGGGTGAGACCCAGTACTTC.

The chain uses TRBV5-4 and TRBJ2-2, with TRBD1 identical over 7 bases. The V gene end was trimmed by 5 bases and the J gene end by 6 bases; junction bases not matched to a gene: 10. Germline CDR1 reads SGHNT; CDR2 reads YYREEE (reference sequence). This CDR3 contains 15 residues. The CDR3 DNA is TGTGCCAGCAGTGGCGCCGGGACAGCAGCCGGGGAGCTGTTTTTT. Its protein is CASSGAGTAAGELFF.

J is TRBJ2-5 and V is TRBV5-4; 8 positions match TRBD2. CDR1 and CDR2 (germline): SGHNT, YYREEE (reference sequence). Trimming cost V 4 bases and J 5 bases; bases outside gene matches: 16. CDR3 length equals 17 residues. CDR3 loop: CASSPAPLAGLGETQYF. As DNA, the CDR3 is TGTGCCAGCAGCCCCGCCCCCTTAGCGGGATTAGGGGAGACCCAGTACTTC.

The chain links TRBV29-1 to TRBJ1-1, with 9 nucleotides matching TRBD1. The length of the CDR3 is 13 residues. The germline V gene has CDR1 SQVTM and CDR2 ANQGSEA. J lost 2 bases, V lost 4 bases, and 2 bases had no gene match. CDR3 nucleotide sequence: TGCAGCGTTGGGGACAGGGTAAACACTGAAGCTTTCTTT. Translation gives CSVGDRVNTEAFF.

This clone appeared a few times. The genes are TRBV6-5 and TRBJ1-1, with D hard to call. The CDR3 is made up of 14 amino acids. Germline V gives CDR1 MNHEY, CDR2 SVGAGI. V shed 6 bases and J shed 8 bases, with 19 bases lying between them. The CDR3 DNA reads as TGTGCCAGCAGACCTGGGCCTCACCTGGCGGAAGCTTTCTTT. It codes for CASRPGPHLAEAFF.